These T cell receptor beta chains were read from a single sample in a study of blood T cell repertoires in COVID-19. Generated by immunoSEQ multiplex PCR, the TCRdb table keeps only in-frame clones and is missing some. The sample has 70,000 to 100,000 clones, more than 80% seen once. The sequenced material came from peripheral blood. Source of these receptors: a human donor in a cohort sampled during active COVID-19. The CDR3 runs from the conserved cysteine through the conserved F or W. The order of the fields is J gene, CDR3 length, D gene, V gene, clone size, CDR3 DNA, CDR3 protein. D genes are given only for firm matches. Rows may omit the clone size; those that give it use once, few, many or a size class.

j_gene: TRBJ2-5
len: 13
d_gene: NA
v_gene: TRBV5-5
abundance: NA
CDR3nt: TGTGCCAGCAGCTCCCCGGGGGTCGTGGCCCAGTACTTC
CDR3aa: CASSSPGVVAQYF

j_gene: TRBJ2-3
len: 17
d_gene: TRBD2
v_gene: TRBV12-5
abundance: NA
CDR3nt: TGTGCTAGTGCCCCTGGAGCGGGAGCCCCGGGGGGAGATACGCAGTATTTT
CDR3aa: CASAPGAGAPGGDTQYF

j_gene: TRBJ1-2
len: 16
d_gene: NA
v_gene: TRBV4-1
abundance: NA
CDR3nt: TGCGCCAGCAGCCAAGATAGGGGTTTACAAGGCTATGGCTACACCTTC
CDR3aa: CASSQDRGLQGYGYTF

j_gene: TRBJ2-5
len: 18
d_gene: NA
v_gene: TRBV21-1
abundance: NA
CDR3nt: TGTGCCAGGAGGGAGACCGAAAAAGCGAGGGGGCCCCAAGAGACCCAGTACTTC
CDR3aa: CARRETEKARGPQETQYF

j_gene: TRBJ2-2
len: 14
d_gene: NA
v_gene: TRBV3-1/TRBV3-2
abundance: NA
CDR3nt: TGTGCCAGCAGCCTCGGCGGGGAGGTCGGGGAGCTGTTTTTT
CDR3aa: CASSLGGEVGELFF

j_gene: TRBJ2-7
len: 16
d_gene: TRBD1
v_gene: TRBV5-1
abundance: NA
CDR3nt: TGCGCCAGCAGCTTGACCCTGACAGGGGGGGATTACGAGCAGTACTTC
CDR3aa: CASSLTLTGGDYEQYF

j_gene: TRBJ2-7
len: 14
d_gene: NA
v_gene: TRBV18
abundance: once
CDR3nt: TGTGCCAGCTCAAGAGGCAGTACAAACTACGAGCAGTACTTC
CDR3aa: CASSRGSTNYEQYF

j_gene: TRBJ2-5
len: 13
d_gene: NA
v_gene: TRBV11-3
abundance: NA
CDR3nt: TGTGCCAGCAGCCTCAGGGTCGGGGAGACCCAGTACTTC
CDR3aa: CASSLRVGETQYF

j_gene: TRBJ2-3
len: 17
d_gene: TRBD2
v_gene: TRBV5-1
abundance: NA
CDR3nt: TGCGCCAGCAGCTTGGGAACTAGCGGGAGGTCCACAGATACGCAGTATTTT
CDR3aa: CASSLGTSGRSTDTQYF

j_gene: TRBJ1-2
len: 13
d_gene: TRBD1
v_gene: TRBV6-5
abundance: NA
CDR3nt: TGTGCCAGCAGTACCCAGGACAGGGGAGCCTACACCTTC
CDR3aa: CASSTQDRGAYTF

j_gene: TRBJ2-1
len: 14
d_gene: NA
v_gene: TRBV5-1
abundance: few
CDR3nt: TGCGCCAGCAGCAAAGTTACAGGTAACAATGAGCAGTTCTTC
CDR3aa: CASSKVTGNNEQFF

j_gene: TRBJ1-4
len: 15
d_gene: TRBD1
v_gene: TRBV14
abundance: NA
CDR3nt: TGTGCCAGCAGCTTCTCAGGGGGTATGGGTGAAAAACTGTTTTTT
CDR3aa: CASSFSGGMGEKLFF

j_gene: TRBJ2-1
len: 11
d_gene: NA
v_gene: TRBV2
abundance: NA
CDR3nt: TGTGCCAGCGGTACTAGGCGTGAGCAGTTCTTC
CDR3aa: CASGTRREQFF

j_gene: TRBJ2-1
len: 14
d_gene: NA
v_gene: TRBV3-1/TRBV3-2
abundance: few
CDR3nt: TGTGCCAGCAGCCAAGATCCTAGCGCCATTGAGCAGTTCTTC
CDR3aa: CASSQDPSAIEQFF

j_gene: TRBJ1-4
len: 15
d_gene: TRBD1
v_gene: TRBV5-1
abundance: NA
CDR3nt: TGCGCCAGCAGCATAACCGCCTCAGGGGGTGAAAAACTGTTTTTT
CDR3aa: CASSITASGGEKLFF

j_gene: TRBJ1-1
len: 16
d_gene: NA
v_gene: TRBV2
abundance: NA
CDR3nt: TGTGCCAGCAGGGGACCGGGAGATGGCATGAACACTGAAGCTTTCTTT
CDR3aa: CASRGPGDGMNTEAFF